A single sample is the source of the 9 T cell receptor beta chains below, sequenced in a study of shared clonotypes between healthy human individuals. The assay was immunoSEQ multiplex PCR, and TCRdb's table has in-frame clones only and misses some. The table lists some 500,000 clones, around 77% of them singletons. The sequencing input was PBMCs. The source of these receptors is a woman aged 40 to 55 in good health. Some clones in this sample may be carry-over from other donors' samples.

The DNA of the CDR3 is TGTGCCAGCAGTTCACATCAGCGGGACGCCTATGGCTACACCTTC. Translating it yields CASSSHQRDAYGYTF. V gene TRBV6-5 combines with J gene TRBJ1-2; a weak D match, TRBD1 (5 bases). The CDR3 covers 15 residues. Germline CDR1 and CDR2: MNHEY and SVGAGI. V was pared by 4 bases and J by 4 bases, with 16 bases between.

This rearrangement joins TRBV7-2 to TRBJ1-2; a possible D gene is TRBD1 (6 bases). Germline V lookup: CDR1 SGHTA, CDR2 FQGNSA. The length of the CDR3 is 16 residues. V was clipped by 2 bases and J by 4 bases, with 17 bases between them. This CDR3 reads CASSLTIPGVRYGYTF. In DNA, the CDR3 is TGTGCCAGCAGCTTAACGATACCAGGGGTTCGCTATGGCTACACCTTC.

V and J are TRBV5-1 and TRBJ2-2, with 9 bases lining up with TRBD1. CDR1 and CDR2 (germline): SGHRS, YFSETQ. The CDR3 length is 15 residues. V dropped 4 bases and J dropped 4; count of bases not matched to a gene: 5. CDR3 in DNA: TGCGCCAGCAGCCCCGGGACAGGGATCACCGGGGAGCTGTTTTTT. It codes for CASSPGTGITGELFF.

The chain uses TRBV30 and TRBJ2-3; D unresolved. From germline, CDR1 is GTSNPN and CDR2 SVGIG (reference sequence). The CDR3 contains 14 residues. The V and J ends lost 3 bases and 0 bases respectively, with 10 bases between them. CDR3 DNA sequence: TGTGCCTGGAGCAAACCCCGGAGCACAGATACGCAGTATTTT. This gives the protein CAWSKPRSTDTQYF.

Concerning this clone: This may be a read error: a much more frequent sequence differs by one nucleotide. V gene TRBV2 combines with J gene TRBJ1-4; 9 bases are a match to TRBD1. The ends lost 5 bases at V and 7 bases at J; junction bases unmatched: 8. This CDR3 contains 15 residues. CDR1 is SNHLY and CDR2 is FYNNEI in the germline V gene. CDR3 in DNA: TGTGCCAGCAGTAACCTCGGGACAGGGATTGAAAAACTGTTTTTT. It yields the protein CASSNLGTGIEKLFF.

In the case of this clone: This sequence is one base from a far larger clone and is likely a read error. Because the CDR3 is missing its conserved closing phenylalanine or tryptophan, this is likely a read error. This chain joins TRBV27 and TRBJ1-2; D is unclear. CDR3 length: 13 amino acids. Germline CDR1 and CDR2: MNHEY and SMNVEV (reference sequence). Deletions cut 2 bases from V and 10 bases from J, with 14 bases between. The CDR3, as DNA: TGTGCCAGCAGTTTAGGGTACCCAGGCGTCTACACCCTC. Protein sequence: CASSLGYPGVYTL.

This clone was picked up a small number of times. V usage is TRBV29-1 and J usage is TRBJ2-5, with TRBD2 matching 9 bases. Germline V gene lookup returns CDR1 SQVTM and CDR2 ANQGSEA. The CDR3 has 15 amino acids. V was pared by 4 bases and J by 4 bases, with 10 bases of the junction left unmatched. Written as DNA, the CDR3 is TGCAGCGTTGTCCCTAGCGGGACACCGGGAGAGACCCAGTACTTC. The encoded protein is CSVVPSGTPGETQYF.

This rearrangement joins TRBV15 to TRBJ2-3, with TRBD2 matching over 7 bases. Trimming took 5 bases from V and 2 from J; bases not matched to a gene: 13. This CDR3 region has 17 residues. Germline V gene data show CDR1 as LNHNV and CDR2 as YYDKDF (reference sequence). The DNA of the CDR3 is TGTGCCACCAGCGTCCGTTCGAGCGGGATTGTCACAGATACGCAGTATTTT. Translated, it gives CATSVRSSGIVTDTQYF.

The CDR3 region has the DNA TGTGCCTGGTCGACAGGTCAAGAGACCCAGTACTTC. It translates to CAWSTGQETQYF. J is TRBJ2-5 and V is TRBV30, with a weak D call TRBD1 (6 bases). The germline gives CDR1 GTSNPN, CDR2 SVGIG (reference sequence). The ends were cut back, 5 bases at V and 2 bases at J, with 9 bases in the middle. The CDR3 is 12 residues long.